What follows is one T cell receptor (beta chain) and its context. TCR libraries were prepared from about 16 ng of total RNA with the QIAseq Immune Repertoire TCR panel. TCRdb analysed the reads with MiXCR anew, one entry per CDR3 protein. Of nearly 850 distinct CDR3 sequences in the sample, 4% were seen once. Germline V gene sequence: CDR1 SNHLY, CDR2 FYNNEI. V was shortened by 5 bases and J by 5 bases, with 13 bases between the two germline ends. The CDR3 runs to 13 residues. The sample originates from a study of circulating CD8 cells and anti-PD-1 response in melanoma. Four subsets defined by PD-1 and/or TIGIT were sorted from live CD3+CD8+TCRalphabeta+ cells.

The genes are TRBV2 and TRBJ2-7; D tentatively reads TRBD1 or TRBD2 (5 bases each). The TCR was taken from a human donor with melanoma. Source: CD8+ T cells from PBMCs, taken at baseline or after one month of anti-PD-1 therapy (not recorded which). The CDR3 loop is CASSRDAANEQYF. CDR3 nucleotides: TGTGCCAGCAGTCGGGACGCTGCCAACGAGCAGTACTTC.